One sample yielded the 14 T cell receptor beta chains listed below, sequenced in a study of blood T cell repertoires in COVID-19. TCRdb's table, derived via immunoSEQ multiplex PCR, lists solely in-frame clones and lacks some. The sample shows 300,000 to 400,000 clones, more than 80% of them seen only once. Sequenced: PBMCs or T cells enriched from blood (not recorded which). Receptor source: a man aged 18-30 years who had recovered from COVID-19.

V is TRBV18 and J is TRBJ2-2, with D perhaps TRBD1 (6 bases). Germline values: CDR1 KGHSH, CDR2 LQKENI. There are 16 residues in the CDR3. V lost 2 bases to trimming and J lost 9 bases, with 19 bases between them. CDR3 loop: CASSPFSRDTDRELFF. CDR3 in DNA: TGTGCCAGCTCACCATTTTCTCGGGACACCGACCGGGAGCTGTTTTTT.

The J gene is TRBJ1-5, the V gene TRBV18; D uncertain. Germline V CDR1 and CDR2: KGHSH, LQKENI. This CDR3 has 14 residues. The V end was cut by 6 bases, the J end by 1 base, with 10 bases between. CDR3 bases: TGTGCCAGCTCTGCCACGGGGAGCAATCAGCCCCAGCATTTT. It is translated as CASSATGSNQPQHF.

The chain employs TRBV9 and TRBJ1-2, with D possibly being TRBD1 (5 bases). The CDR3 runs 13 residues. The V end lost 4 bases, the J end lost 8 bases, and 15 bases lay between the germline ends. The germline V gene encodes CDR1 SGDLS and CDR2 YYNGEE. The CDR3 nucleotides are TGTGCCAGCAGCCCCAAAGGGGCAGGAGGCTACACCTTC. Translating gives CASSPKGAGGYTF.

The V and J genes are TRBV19 and TRBJ2-2; 7 bases match TRBD2. The CDR3 contains 14 residues. V lost 7 bases and J lost 0; bases outside the gene matches: 2. From germline, CDR1 is LNHDA and CDR2 SQIVND (reference sequence). The CDR3 is CASKRGANTGELFF. In DNA form, the CDR3 reads TGTGCCAGTAAACGGGGGGCGAACACCGGGGAGCTGTTTTTT.

The chain combines TRBV9 with TRBJ1-5; a weak D match, TRBD1 (6 bases). The V end was cut by 0 bases, the J end by 7 bases, with 8 bases between. CDR1 SGDLS and CDR2 YYNGEE come from the germline V gene. This CDR3 has 13 residues. The CDR3 reads CASSVGTVQPQHF. CDR3 sequence (DNA): TGTGCCAGCAGCGTAGGGACAGTCCAGCCCCAGCATTTT.

The chain employs TRBV5-1 and TRBJ2-7, with D unresolved. This CDR3 contains 15 residues. Trimming left V 4 bases short and J 2 bases short, with 16 bases between. Per the germline V gene, CDR1 is SGHRS and CDR2 is YFSETQ. The CDR3 nucleotides are TGCGCCAGCAGCACACAGCCTACCTTCGCCTACGAGCAGTACTTC. It is translated as CASSTQPTFAYEQYF.

The V gene is TRBV9, the J gene TRBJ1-2; 8 nucleotides match TRBD1. Trimming removed 3 bases from V and 7 bases from J; junction bases left unmatched: 11. Germline V CDR1 and CDR2: SGDLS, YYNGEE. There are 15 residues in the CDR3. The CDR3 DNA sequence: TGTGCCAGCAGCGCTTCCGGGACAGGAAGGGGTGGCTACACCTTC. This gives the protein CASSASGTGRGGYTF. The full variable domain, with the rest looked up from reference TRBV9 and TRBJ1-2, is DSGVTQTPKHLITATGQRVTLRCSPRSGDLSVYWYQQSLDQGLQFLIQYYNGEERAKGNILERFSAQQFPDLHSELNLSSLELGDSALYFCASSASGTGRGGYTFGSGTRLTVV.

This chain links TRBV7-9 with TRBJ1-3; tentatively, D is TRBD1 (5 bases). The germline CDR1 and CDR2 sequences are SEHNR and FQNEAQ (reference sequence). This CDR3 has 11 amino acids. Trimming took 5 bases from V and 16 from J, leaving 15 bases between them. The CDR3, as DNA: TGTGCCAGCAGCCCGGGGGAGAGCCGCTATTTT. Residues: CASSPGESRYF.

V gene TRBV5-1 combines with J gene TRBJ1-3; a possible D gene is TRBD1 (5 bases). The CDR3 consists of 17 residues. The germline V gene encodes CDR1 SGHRS and CDR2 YFSETQ. V dropped 0 bases and J dropped 0 bases, with 13 bases sitting between them. Written as DNA, the CDR3 is TGCGCCAGCAGCTTGGGTGGGGGGTCCGCCTCTGGAAACACCATATATTTT. Its translation: CASSLGGGSASGNTIYF.

Turning to this clone: The junction does not match germline at one end; this may be a read error. The chain combines TRBV5-1 with TRBJ2-1; 10 nucleotides line up with TRBD2. The CDR3 consists of 14 residues. CDR1 is SGHRS, CDR2 YFSETQ, per germline. The CDR3 spells CASSSTWTSGWAVF. Written as DNA, the CDR3 is TGCGCCAGCAGCTCAACCTGGACTAGCGGCTGGGCCGTCTTC.

The table lists this clone with a few counts. The V call is TRBV29-1, the J call TRBJ2-1; a possible D gene is TRBD1 (6 bases). The V gene's germline CDR1 is SQVTM and CDR2 ANQGSEA. The CDR3 spans 14 residues. The ends were cut back, 3 bases at V and 4 bases at J, with 13 bases in the middle. This CDR3 reads CSVDRTETYNEQFF. The CDR3 region has the DNA TGCAGCGTTGATAGGACAGAGACATACAATGAGCAGTTCTTC.

The V and J genes are TRBV7-8 and TRBJ2-7, with 12 positions matching TRBD2. Germline CDR1 is SGHVS and CDR2 is FQNEAQ. Trimming at V came to 2 bases and at J to 5 bases, leaving 4 bases not matched to a gene. The CDR3 runs to 15 residues. The CDR3 DNA sequence: TGTGCCAGCAGCTTATCCCTAGCGGGAGGGGACGAGCAGTACTTC. Translation gives CASSLSLAGGDEQYF.

The V gene is TRBV7-2, the J gene TRBJ1-5; D gene ambiguous. The V gene lost 8 bases and the J gene lost 4 bases, with 15 bases spanning the gap. The germline gives CDR1 SGHTA, CDR2 FQGNSA. This CDR3 has 14 residues. The DNA for the CDR3 is TGTGCCAGCGGCCCGAGGGTTGGAAATCAGCCCCAGCATTTT. Protein product: CASGPRVGNQPQHF.

V usage is TRBV7-9 and J usage is TRBJ1-2; D is undetermined. The CDR3 is 17 residues long. The germline CDR1 and CDR2 sequences are SEHNR and FQNEAQ (reference sequence). Trimming took 0 bases from V and 0 from J, leaving 14 bases between them. The CDR3 loop is CASSLANQVAANYGYTF. The CDR3 nucleotides read TGTGCCAGCAGCTTAGCAAATCAAGTGGCAGCTAACTATGGCTACACCTTC.